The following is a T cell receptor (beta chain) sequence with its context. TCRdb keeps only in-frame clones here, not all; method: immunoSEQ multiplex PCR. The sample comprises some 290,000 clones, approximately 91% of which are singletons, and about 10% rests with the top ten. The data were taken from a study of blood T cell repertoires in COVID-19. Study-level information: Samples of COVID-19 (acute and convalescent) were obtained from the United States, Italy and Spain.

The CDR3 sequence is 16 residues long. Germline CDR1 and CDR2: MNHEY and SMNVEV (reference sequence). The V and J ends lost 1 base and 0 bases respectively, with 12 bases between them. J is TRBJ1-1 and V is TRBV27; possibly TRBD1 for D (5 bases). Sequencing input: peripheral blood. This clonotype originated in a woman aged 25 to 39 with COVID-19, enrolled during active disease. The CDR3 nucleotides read TGTGCCAGCAGTTTATTTCGGGGGTTATTGAACACTGAAGCTTTCTTT. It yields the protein CASSLFRGLLNTEAFF.